This T cell receptor beta chain was documented in a study of cytomegalovirus exposure and HLA in healthy donors (TCRdb year 2017). Context from the whole study: An earlier analysis of 587 of the donors reported 250 to 300 Gb of sequence data and 117 million unique TCR beta sequences obtained from about 170 million T cells. The study combined high-throughput TCR immunosequencing, statistical association of individual TCRs with disease status, and machine learning to predict cytomegalovirus infection status. An earlier analysis of approximately 630 of the donors applied high-throughput TCR beta sequencing to assess whether each TCR beta V gene segment acted as functional or pseudogenic. The study aimed to test whether cataloging public T cell receptors could reveal signatures of past pathogen exposure. In the later analysis, no new phenotypic data were used to find candidate immune exposures; instead, reliance was placed on TCR beta sequences and their occurrence across donors. Across 398 genotyped donors of the cohort, an average of approximately 220,000 unique TCR beta nucleotide sequences per donor were sequenced, and 15% to 20% of those sequences were non-productive. A later genetic analysis used genome-wide SNP genotypes for about 65% of the roughly 700 donors, treating that subset as a discovery cohort. Class I and class II HLA loci were covered by the typing at four-digit resolution. A separate validation cohort of roughly 110 different subjects was used in addition to the roughly 670-subject first cohort. Approximately 300 gigabases of sequencing data and around 85 million unique TCR sequences made up an early release that covered several hundred HLA-typed donors. Typing coverage differed by locus: A, B, C, DRB1 and DQB1 were typed in about 629-640 donors, DQA1 in roughly 500, DPA1 in around 610, and DPB1 in 400 to 490. Donor age, sex, ethnicity and CMV serostatus were compiled alongside the repertoire data. Among the roughly 400 genotyped donors, approximately 82% belonged to the genetic ancestry cluster associated with self-reported Caucasian donors. About 5 DR-DQ haplotypes were handled as single units for association and clustering, since linkage in the cohort was strong. A later analysis re-analyzed previously published TCR beta repertoires from approximately 670 donors and added high-resolution HLA genotyping to study TCR occurrence patterns. The study used immunosequencing to profile the T cell repertoires of 666 subjects and linked those repertoires to cytomegalovirus serostatus. All discovery cohort repertoires had been generated using a single sequencing platform. Study-wide findings and limitations: Assigning TCR associations to individual alleles was difficult when HLA alleles, especially DR and DQ, strongly co-occurred. Broadly in line with IMGT annotations, most TCR beta V segments showed up in productive rearrangements about 90% or about 30% of the time in an earlier analysis of a few hundred of the donors. In vitro tests confirmed that a few of the cytomegalovirus-associated TCR beta chains recognize cytomegalovirus antigens. The earlier analysis of nearly 600 of the donors excluded roughly 17 rarely observed V segments, including chromosome 9 orphons, because counts were too low. According to a later analysis, most CMV-associated TCR beta chains appeared to be HLA-restricted, and the HLA associations seemed to be driven largely by CMV exposure. Because HLA typing was unavailable for some donors at each locus, only the typed subset was used in association tests. A later analysis found that TCR association rates varied across HLA loci, with DRB1 alleles showing the most associated TCRs and HLA-C alleles the fewest. Several of the top co-occurrence clusters appeared to be linked to parvovirus B19, influenza, CMV and Epstein-Barr virus, according to a later analysis. A group of highly shared sequence variants was considered likely to be a technical artifact of the sequencing pipeline. According to the authors, the approach could potentially be generalized to other disease states and immunological phenotypes. A later genetic analysis reported fewer N-insertions in productive TCRs among donors in an Asian-associated ancestry cluster than the roughly 720-donor mean. A later analysis found that HLA-associated TCR beta chains were more clonally expanded and had lower generation probabilities than equally common non-associated chains. At a false discovery rate of 0.05, a later analysis linked around 17,000 TCR beta sequences to specific HLA alleles. A further reported finding was that TCR beta sequences accurately predicted the HLA-A and HLA-B alleles for most subjects in the first cohort. In both the original and validation cohorts, the classifier was reported to diagnose cytomegalovirus status with high specificity and sensitivity. An association between a missense DCLRE1C variant and V-gene and J-gene trimming of TCR beta chains was found in a later genetic analysis and replicated in an independent cohort. CMV serostatus was the only immune exposure information available for the cohort. The study gave a list of about 170 TCR beta chains associated with cytomegalovirus. Linkage disequilibrium might explain the correlated functional status among segregating V segments, but an unknown experimental factor could not be ruled out. Presence/absence analyses assumed roughly uniform sequencing depth across donors, an assumption that may not hold. This cohort had only TCR beta chains sequenced, and the lack of alpha or paired-chain data limited which features could be detected. Most TCR sequences were observed very rarely across donors, whereas some public TCRs were present in many individuals.

As concerns this clone: Its cognate antigen has yet to be identified. The input lacks base qualities; no much larger clone sits a single base away.

The cohort comprised some 730 healthy bone marrow donors. At the time of sampling, all cohort members were nominally healthy, though unrecorded immune exposures were likely present. The donor tested CMV seropositive and was one of the 289 seropositive cohort members. Every donor gave a peripheral blood sample, and the peripheral blood mononuclear cells from that sample were used for TCR beta sequencing. Genomic DNA was extracted from the blood cell samples with the Qiagen DNeasy Blood Extraction Kit. Library prep was done by the immunoSEQ multiplex PCR assay. For the multiplex PCR, a mixture combining 60 forward primers for TCR Vbeta segments and 13 reverse primers for TCR Jbeta segments was used. Amplification of the CDR3 region of rearranged TCR beta genes was performed with a multiplex PCR assay on genomic DNA. The Illumina HiSeq System was used to sequence the amplified TCR beta libraries as 87-base-pair reads. As for the original processing: Across the 700 or so repertoires, a later analysis counted 80 million or so unique TCR beta chains, around 10 million of which were shared by at least two donors. To remove PCR and sequencing errors, raw reads were error-corrected and collapsed into unique sequences using a nearest-neighbor algorithm that merged closely related sequences. CDR3 sequences were aligned to IMGT reference sequences to assign V, D and J gene segments. Each retained sequence needed at least a six-nucleotide match to both a V gene segment and a J gene segment. Rearrangements were classified as productive when the CDR3 lacked stop codons and remained in frame with V and J, and all other rearrangements were classified as non-productive. Following IMGT convention, CDR3 was defined as the stretch from the second conserved V-encoded cysteine to the conserved J-encoded phenylalanine. Sequences without an unambiguous match to a single V gene segment were excluded from the earlier analysis of about 600 of the donors. An earlier analysis of 550 to 650 of the donors classified V segments as functional when productive rearrangements were above 56.7% and as segregating when the standard deviation between donors was above 5%. A statistical classification framework was built for diagnosing cytomegalovirus status from the catalog of TCR beta chain sequences. V and J gene assignment, in a later analysis, came from comparing TCR nucleotide sequences with IMGT/GENE-DB human TR gene sequences. In a later analysis, CDR3 sequences and most-parsimonious VDJ recombination scenarios were assigned using the TCRdist pipeline. In a later analysis, each TCR beta chain was defined by its CDR3 amino acid sequence together with its V-gene family, and reads without a unique V-gene family were excluded. In a later analysis, 450 to 600 highly shared, low-generation-probability nucleotide sequences were removed to address suspected cross-contamination and a sequencing artifact. For each public chain, a later analysis derived a clonal expansion index from normalized ranks of inferred template counts within each repertoire. Generation probabilities in a later analysis came from a VDJ recombination model fitted to out-of-frame rearrangements, and those results were checked against IGoR. A later analysis scored TCR-TCR, TCR-HLA and TCR-CMV co-occurrence with hypergeometric tests, applying a repertoire-size bias correction to TCR pairs. To estimate false discovery rates, a later analysis permuted the HLA or CMV assignments 20 times. In a later analysis, co-occurring TCRs were grouped using DBSCAN, and TCRdist sequence similarity was added for clustering within HLA-allele-positive subsets. Repertoires with fewer than 30,000 or more than 120,000 public chains were left out of co-occurrence clustering, as were roughly five repertoires with anomalous nucleotide sharing. Drawn from immuneACCESS, this table holds only the in-frame rearrangements with V and J called that TCRdb kept. Clones are partly lost; checked studies trace under half to an unresolved V gene and leave the rest unexplained. V and J calls and clone size are those listed in that table; D and trimming were worked out from the DNA. The sample table lists more than 150,000 clones, roughly three quarters of them with a count of one. Together, the top ten hold 3.1% of the sample.

The source is a woman aged 45 to 65 in good health and CMV-seropositive. The material sequenced was PBMCs.

This receptor has the CDR3 CASSFGGTGDGYTF. In nucleotides, the sequence is TGCGCCAGCAGCTTTGGGGGCACCGGGGATGGCTACACCTTC. The chain joins TRBV10-2 to TRBJ1-2; TRBD1 might be the D gene, on 6 matching bases. Inclusive of the bounding cysteine and phenylalanine, the CDR3 is 14 residues long. Just the 42-base CDR3 DNA is kept, in frame starting at base 1. V is cut by 6 bases and J by 6 bases, and the space between the germline ends is 17 bases. Looking up the germline V gene yields CDR1 WSHSY and CDR2 SAAADI.